This TCR beta chain was documented in a study of T cell repertoires in cytomegalovirus infection. Study background: Researchers turned to recently identified HLA-C-restricted CMV epitopes as well as well-studied HLA-B-restricted ones. CMV infection and matching HLA type were both indicated by public TCR beta signatures. Study results and caveats: The ex vivo response was dominated by HLA-C-restricted CMV-specific TCR beta clonotypes. There were carriers of CMV plus the relevant HLA, and cumulative public TCR beta family frequency identified them.

MiXCR was run by TCRdb on the reads, yielding one entry per CDR3 protein. The sample yields 700,000 to 950,000 distinct CDR3 sequences, around a third seen once. This clonotype has a count of ten or more. Its cognate antigen is unknown. The junction had 10 bases not matched to a gene; V was cut back by 7 bases and J by 1 base. The CDR3 has 16 amino acids. Germline CDR1 reads SGHVS; CDR2 reads FNYEAQ. This TCR was recovered from a human donor in good health (CMV status not recorded). Some clones in this sample may be carry-over from other donors' samples. This material consisted of cultured CD8+ T cells from PBMCs, taken from culture after CMV antigen stimulation. The chain uses TRBV7-6 and TRBJ2-7, with 10 positions matching TRBD1. Here the CDR3 DNA reads TGTGCCAGCACCGCCGGGACAGGGGAACGATCCTACGAGCAGTACTTC. Encoded protein: CASTAGTGERSYEQYF.